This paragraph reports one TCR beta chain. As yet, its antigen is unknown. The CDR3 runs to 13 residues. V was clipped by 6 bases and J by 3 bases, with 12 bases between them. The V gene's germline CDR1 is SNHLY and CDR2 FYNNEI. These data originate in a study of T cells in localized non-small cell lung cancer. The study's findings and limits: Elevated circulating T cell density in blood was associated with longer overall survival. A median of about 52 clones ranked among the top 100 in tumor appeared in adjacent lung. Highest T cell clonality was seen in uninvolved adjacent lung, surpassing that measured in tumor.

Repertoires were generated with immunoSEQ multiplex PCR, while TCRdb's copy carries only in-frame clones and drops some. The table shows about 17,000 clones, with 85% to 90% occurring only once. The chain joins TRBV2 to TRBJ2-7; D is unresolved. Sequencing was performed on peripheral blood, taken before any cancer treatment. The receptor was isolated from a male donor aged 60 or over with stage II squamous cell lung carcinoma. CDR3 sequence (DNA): TGTGCCAGCAGCTCGGACGGCCTCTACGAGCAGTACTTC. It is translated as CASSSDGLYEQYF.